These 32 T cell receptor beta chains were sequenced from one sample in a study of blood T cell repertoires in COVID-19. The assay was immunoSEQ multiplex PCR, and TCRdb's table has in-frame clones only and misses some. The repertoire holds 200,000 to 250,000 clones, with 85% as singletons. The sample consisted of peripheral blood. The receptors shown here come from a woman between 65 and 79 years old with COVID-19, enrolled during active disease.

This chain uses TRBV7-9 with TRBJ1-1; D call uncertain. This CDR3 region has 12 residues. V was clipped by 8 bases and J by 1 base, with 8 bases between them. Germline V lookup: CDR1 SEHNR, CDR2 FQNEAQ (reference sequence). CDR3 DNA sequence: TGTGCCAGCGAGACATCGAACACTGAAGCTTTCTTT. This sequence encodes CASETSNTEAFF.

V usage is TRBV19 and J usage is TRBJ1-1; TRBD1 matches at 9 bases. CDR3 length equals 16 residues. Trimming removed 5 bases from V and 0 bases from J; junction bases left unmatched: 7. CDR1 is LNHDA, CDR2 SQIVND, per germline (reference sequence). The CDR3 loop is CASSVSRDRVNTEAFF. The CDR3 coding sequence is TGTGCCAGTAGTGTATCTCGGGACAGGGTGAACACTGAAGCTTTCTTT.

The V and J genes are TRBV11-2 and TRBJ1-2; TRBD1 might be the D (6 bases). The CDR3 is made up of 16 amino acids. CDR1 and CDR2 (germline): SGHAT, FQNNGV. Trimming left V 3 bases short and J 0 bases short, with 14 bases between. CDR3 residues: CASSLGSDSANYGYTF. In DNA form, the CDR3 reads TGTGCCAGCAGCTTGGGATCGGACAGTGCTAACTATGGCTACACCTTC.

This chain links TRBV10-3 with TRBJ2-1; D is possibly TRBD1 (5 bases). Germline CDR1 is ENHRY and CDR2 is SYGVKD. With 5 bases removed from V and 8 bases from J, the gap between germline ends came to 13 bases. This CDR3 comprises 13 residues. The chain's CDR3 is CAISPWVRDEQFF. The CDR3 nucleotides are TGTGCCATCAGTCCCTGGGTCAGGGATGAGCAGTTCTTC.

V and J are TRBV4-3 and TRBJ1-1; D unresolved. The ends were cut back, 0 bases at V and 7 bases at J, with 9 bases in the middle. The CDR3 loop spans 13 amino acids. The V gene's germline CDR1 is LGHNA and CDR2 YSLEER. The CDR3 nucleotides are TGCGCCAGCAGCCAAGAACCTAATTATGAAGCTTTCTTT. Its translation: CASSQEPNYEAFF.

The rearrangement uses TRBV9 and TRBJ2-3; a weak D match, TRBD1 (5 bases). V lost 7 bases and J lost 3, with 12 bases in between. CDR1 is SGDLS, CDR2 YYNGEE, per germline. The CDR3 contains 13 residues. This chain's CDR3 is CASGNQGTDTQYF. The DNA of the CDR3 is TGTGCCAGCGGCAATCAGGGTACAGATACGCAGTATTTT.

The CDR3 spells CASSAPQGRSEKLFF. The CDR3 DNA reads TGTGCCAGCAGCGCCCCACAGGGAAGGTCAGAAAAACTGTTTTTT. The V call is TRBV7-9, the J call TRBJ1-4; the D gene is possibly TRBD1 (6 bases). Trimming removed 5 bases from V and 8 bases from J, with 18 bases in between. Germline values: CDR1 SEHNR, CDR2 FQNEAQ (reference sequence). This CDR3 region has 15 residues.

The rearrangement joins TRBV2 to TRBJ1-5; 7 nucleotides line up with TRBD1. Germline CDR1 and CDR2: SNHLY and FYNNEI. The CDR3 sequence is 17 residues long. V lost 7 bases, J lost 2 bases, and 14 bases stayed unmatched. CDR3 DNA sequence: TGTGCCAGCATTGGCCAGGGGGAAGCTTTTGGCAATCAGCCCCAGCATTTT. Translating gives CASIGQGEAFGNQPQHF.

This clone was observed a few times. The chain recombines TRBV9 with TRBJ1-1; the D gene is possibly TRBD1 (5 bases). Trimming stripped 0 bases from V and 4 bases from J, with 16 bases between. This CDR3 contains 16 residues. CDR1 and CDR2 from the germline V gene are SGDLS and YYNGEE. The CDR3 spells CASSVAGGGGGTEAFF. In nucleotides, the CDR3 is TGTGCCAGCAGCGTAGCTGGGGGAGGCGGTGGCACTGAAGCTTTCTTT.

The chain couples TRBV7-9 to TRBJ2-3; D possibly corresponds to TRBD1 (5 bases). Trimming cost V 4 bases and J 1 base, with 9 bases left between them. Germline CDR1 is SEHNR and CDR2 is FQNEAQ (reference sequence). This CDR3 contains 14 residues. The DNA of the CDR3 is TGTGCCAGCAGCTCAGGGATCGGCACAGATACGCAGTATTTT. This gives the protein CASSSGIGTDTQYF.

The rearrangement uses TRBV14 and TRBJ1-1, with D unclear. Trimming removed 4 bases at V and 7 bases at J, with 16 bases between. The CDR3 contains 14 residues. Germline CDR1 and CDR2: SGHDN and FVKESK. CDR3 sequence reads: CASSLRPGSGEAFF. The DNA of the CDR3 is TGTGCCAGCAGCCTTCGTCCGGGATCCGGTGAAGCTTTCTTT. Using reference TRBV14 and TRBJ1-1 for the parts outside the CDR3, the full variable domain is EAGVTQFPSHSVIEKGQTVTLRCDPISGHDNLYWYRRVMGKEIKFLLHFVKESKQDESGMPNNRFLAERTGGTYSTLKVQPAELEDSGVYFCASSLRPGSGEAFFGQGTRLTVV.

The V gene is TRBV6-5, the J gene TRBJ1-6; D is perhaps TRBD1 (5 bases). V was shortened by 8 bases and J by 6 bases, with 17 bases between the two germline ends. Germline V gene sequence: CDR1 MNHEY, CDR2 SVGAGI. The CDR3 extends over 15 amino acids. DNA for the CDR3: TGTGCCAGCTTCCCGGGGGGGACGCCTAATTCACCCCTCCACTTT. Translation gives CASFPGGTPNSPLHF.

This clone was found a few times. The chain links TRBV4-3 to TRBJ2-7, with 9 bases identical to TRBD1. In germline, CDR1 is LGHNA, CDR2 YSLEER. The CDR3 has 16 residues. V was clipped by 1 base and J by 3 bases; unmatched bases: 7. Here the CDR3 DNA reads TGCGCCAGCAGCCAAGTTGGGACAGGGATTCACTACGAGCAGTACTTC. The encoded protein is CASSQVGTGIHYEQYF.

V usage is TRBV5-6 and J usage is TRBJ1-4; D ambiguous. Germline CDR1 and CDR2: SGHDT and YYEEEE. The CDR3 is 14 residues long. Trimming removed 6 bases at V and 6 bases at J, with 15 bases between. CDR3 sequence reads: CASTRVPSDEKLFF. The CDR3 nucleotides read TGTGCCAGCACCCGAGTCCCCTCCGATGAAAAACTGTTTTTT. Using reference TRBV5-6 and TRBJ1-4 for the parts outside the CDR3, the full variable domain is DAGVTQSPTHLIKTRGQQVTLRCSPKSGHDTVSWYQQALGQGPQFIFQYYEEEERQRGNFPDRFSGHQFPNYSSELNVNALLLGDSALYLCASTRVPSDEKLFFGSGTQLSVL.

This clone was seen a handful of times. V gene TRBV19 combines with J gene TRBJ1-2; 7 bases line up with TRBD1. The CDR3 loop spans 17 amino acids. Germline V gene data show CDR1 as LNHDA and CDR2 as SQIVND (reference sequence). J gave up 2 bases and V 6 bases, and 15 bases lay outside the gene matches. The CDR3 DNA reads as TGTGCCAGTAGGAAGGACAGGAGATTTTCACTCAACTATGGCTACACCTTC. This translates into CASRKDRRFSLNYGYTF. The full variable domain, completed using reference TRBV19 and TRBJ1-2, is DGGITQSPKYLFRKEGQNVTLSCEQNLNHDAMYWYRQDPGQGLRLIYYSQIVNDFQKGDIAEGYSVSREKKESFPLTVTSAQKNPTAFYLCASRKDRRFSLNYGYTFGSGTRLTVV.

The chain couples TRBV24-1 to TRBJ2-2, with D possibly TRBD1 on 5 matching bases. Between the trimmed V and J ends, which lost 8 bases and 3 bases, there was a span of 12 bases. Germline V lookup: CDR1 KGHDR, CDR2 SFDVKD. The CDR3 length is 14 residues. CDR3: CATKGKSDTGELFF. The CDR3, as DNA: TGTGCCACCAAGGGGAAATCGGACACCGGGGAGCTGTTTTTT.

This chain links TRBV6-2 or TRBV6-3 with TRBJ1-6; no clear D gene. Germline V gene sequence: CDR1 MNHEY, CDR2 SVGEGT. CDR3 length: 13 residues. Between the trimmed V and J ends, which lost 1 base and 9 bases, there was a span of 7 bases. The DNA of the CDR3 is TGTGCCAGCAGTTACTTCCGCGGTTCACCCCTCCACTTT. Translated, it gives CASSYFRGSPLHF.

The V gene is TRBV7-9, the J gene TRBJ1-2; 9 bases fit TRBD1. J lost 4 bases, V lost 4 bases, and 7 bases had no gene match. The CDR3 is made up of 15 amino acids. The V gene's germline CDR1 is SEHNR and CDR2 FQNEAQ (reference sequence). The CDR3 DNA reads TGTGCCAGCAGCTGGGGACAGGGTAGAGGCTATGGCTACACCTTC. As protein: CASSWGQGRGYGYTF.

CDR3 amino acids: CASSLDYGGAYEQYF. DNA of the CDR3: TGTGCCAGCAGCTTAGATTACGGGGGGGCCTACGAGCAGTACTTC. This chain links TRBV7-2 with TRBJ2-7; TRBD2 matches 8 bases. Germline V gene data show CDR1 as SGHTA and CDR2 as FQGNSA. CDR3 size: 15 residues. J gave up 2 bases and V 1 base, and 4 bases lay outside the gene matches.

The V call is TRBV5-6, the J call TRBJ2-1; TRBD2 aligns across 10 bases. V shed 7 bases, J shed 9 bases, and the junction held 10 bases outside the gene matches. The CDR3 extends over 14 amino acids. Germline V gene sequence: CDR1 SGHDT, CDR2 YYEEEE. The CDR3 bases are TGTGCCAGCCTTAAAGCGGGAGGGCCGGTTGAGCAGTTCTTC. Translating it yields CASLKAGGPVEQFF.

The genes are TRBV11-3 and TRBJ1-1; D remains ambiguous. Germline CDR1 and CDR2: SGHNT and YENEEA. V dropped 5 bases and J dropped 8 bases, with 15 bases sitting between them. The CDR3 extends over 13 amino acids. CDR3 in amino acids: CASSPSVTMEAFF. In DNA, the CDR3 is TGTGCCAGCAGCCCCAGCGTGACCATGGAAGCTTTCTTT.

The chain couples TRBV6-5 to TRBJ2-3, with 7 bases identical to TRBD1. The CDR3 spans 15 residues. V was pared by 6 bases and J by 0 bases, with 6 bases of the junction left unmatched. The germline V gene has CDR1 MNHEY and CDR2 SVGAGI. The CDR3 nucleotides are TGTGCCAGCAGGGAGACAGGGCGTAGCACAGATACGCAGTATTTT. This gives the protein CASRETGRSTDTQYF.

CDR3 protein: CATSRDPGGNTIYF. DNA for the CDR3: TGTGCCACCAGCAGAGATCCCGGGGGAAACACCATATATTTT. The chain uses TRBV15 and TRBJ1-3; D gene unclear. The V and J ends lost 0 bases and 4 bases respectively, with 7 bases between them. Germline CDR1 is LNHNV and CDR2 is YYDKDF (reference sequence). This CDR3 has 14 residues.

The chain couples TRBV2 to TRBJ1-1; 7 positions agree with TRBD1. In germline, CDR1 is SNHLY, CDR2 FYNNEI. CDR3 size: 13 residues. V was clipped by 5 bases and J by 1 base; unmatched bases: 1. The CDR3 coding sequence is TGTGCCAGCAGTTGGACAGGGAACACTGAAGCTTTCTTT. Translation: CASSWTGNTEAFF.

The V gene is TRBV5-1, the J gene TRBJ1-1, with TRBD1 as a possible D gene (5 bases). CDR3 size: 15 residues. V was trimmed by 4 bases and J by 0 bases, leaving 13 bases between them. Germline V gene data show CDR1 as SGHRS and CDR2 as YFSETQ. The CDR3 here is CASSSRGALNTEAFF. The CDR3 bases are TGCGCCAGCAGCAGCCGCGGGGCGTTGAACACTGAAGCTTTCTTT.

The V call is TRBV9, the J call TRBJ1-1; the D gene is possibly TRBD1 (5 bases). Trimming pared 3 bases from V and 0 bases from J, leaving 18 bases between. This CDR3 is 17 amino acids long. Germline assignment: CDR1 SGDLS and CDR2 YYNGEE. The CDR3 nucleotides read TGTGCCAGCAGCGCACCCGGTGGAGGGGTTTTGAACACTGAAGCTTTCTTT. Its translation: CASSAPGGGVLNTEAFF.

This rearrangement joins TRBV3-1 (or the pseudogene TRBV3-2) to TRBJ2-3; 13 positions match TRBD2. In germline, CDR1 is LGHDT, CDR2 YNNKEL (reference sequence). Trimming cost V 3 bases and J 1 base; bases outside gene matches: 4. The CDR3 contains 17 residues. The CDR3 bases are TGTGCCAGCAGCCAGGGACTAGCGGGACGCGGCACAGATACGCAGTATTTT. Its translation: CASSQGLAGRGTDTQYF.

V and J are TRBV27 and TRBJ2-1; 9 nucleotides match TRBD2. Germline trimming cut 8 bases from V and 7 bases from J; bases unmatched to any gene: 6. CDR1 is MNHEY and CDR2 is SMNVEV in the germline V gene (reference sequence). The CDR3 length is 13 residues. CDR3 bases: TGTGCCAGCGCGGGAGGGGTTAGGAATGAGCAGTTCTTC. This translates into CASAGGVRNEQFF.

The CDR3 region is CASSKSGGADTEAFF. CDR3 coding DNA: TGTGCCAGCAGTAAATCAGGGGGCGCGGACACTGAAGCTTTCTTT. The V and J genes are TRBV3-1 (or the pseudogene TRBV3-2) and TRBJ1-1; TRBD1 agrees at 8 bases. The CDR3 is made up of 15 amino acids. Germline CDR1 and CDR2: LGHDT and YNNKEL (reference sequence). The V and J ends lost 6 bases and 3 bases, in that order; junction bases with no gene match: 9.

The CDR3, as DNA: TGTGCCAGCAGCGCCAGACTAGCGGGTTATGAGCAGTTCTTC. Translating it yields CASSARLAGYEQFF. J is TRBJ2-1 and V is TRBV9; 10 positions agree with TRBD2. Germline trimming cut 3 bases from V and 8 bases from J; bases unmatched to any gene: 5. Germline lookup yields CDR1 SGDLS and CDR2 YYNGEE. The CDR3 length is 14 residues.

CDR3 residues: CASGALGTGGVQPQHF. CDR3 nucleotides: TGTGCCAGCGGAGCTTTGGGTACAGGGGGCGTTCAGCCCCAGCATTTT. The chain carries TRBV5-5 and TRBJ1-5, with 9 bases that match TRBD1. The CDR3 is 16 amino acids. J was trimmed by 6 bases and V by 7 bases; bases with no gene match: 14. Germline-derived CDR1 and CDR2 are SGHKS and YYEKEE (reference sequence).

V and J are TRBV5-6 and TRBJ1-6; no definite D call. V lost 0 bases, J lost 10 bases, and 8 bases lay in between. This CDR3 contains 13 residues. Looked up from germline, CDR1 is SGHDT and CDR2 is YYEEEE. The CDR3 here is CASSLGPGSPLHF. In nucleotides, the CDR3 is TGTGCCAGCAGCTTGGGACCAGGCTCACCCCTCCACTTT.